These 8 T cell receptor beta chains came from one sample sequenced in a study of blood T cell repertoires in COVID-19. Generated by immunoSEQ multiplex PCR, the TCRdb table keeps only in-frame clones and is missing some. Here the sample spans a few hundred thousand clones, over 75% being singletons. Sequenced sample: peripheral blood. Source of these receptors: a woman in her forties or fifties with acute or convalescent COVID-19.

The rearrangement joins TRBV28 to TRBJ2-7; TRBD2 matches 9 bases. Per germline, CDR1 MDHEN and CDR2 SYDVKM. Germline trimming cut 2 bases from V and 1 base from J; bases unmatched to any gene: 6. This CDR3 has 16 amino acids. CDR3 sequence: CASSLNGLAGSYEQYF. The CDR3, as DNA: TGTGCCAGCAGTTTAAACGGTCTAGCGGGGTCCTACGAGCAGTACTTC.

Concerning this clone: Other DNA sequences in this specimen translate into the identical CDR3. This chain uses TRBV5-1 with TRBJ1-1; no reliable D call. Germline V gives CDR1 SGHRS, CDR2 YFSETQ. Trimming left V 0 bases short and J 6 bases short, with 9 bases between. The CDR3 runs to 13 residues. CDR3 sequence: CASSLATGSEAFF. The CDR3 DNA reads TGCGCCAGCAGCTTGGCCACGGGATCTGAAGCTTTCTTT.

The V and J genes are TRBV29-1 and TRBJ2-2; TRBD1 aligns across 7 bases. With 7 bases clipped from V and 6 bases from J, the junction kept 11 bases outside the gene matches. Germline V gene data show CDR1 as SQVTM and CDR2 as ANQGSEA. The CDR3 contains 14 residues. The CDR3 coding sequence is TGCAGCGGGCGACAGGGTACAGGGGCCGGGGAGCTGTTTTTT. Translated: CSGRQGTGAGELFF.

The chain couples TRBV30 to TRBJ2-5; perhaps TRBD1 as D (6 bases). The CDR3 totals 15 residues. Germline V CDR1 and CDR2: GTSNPN, SVGIG (reference sequence). The V gene lost 2 bases and the J gene lost 2 bases, with 15 bases spanning the gap. CDR3 residues: CAWSPKTGQQETQYF. For the CDR3, the DNA is TGTGCCTGGAGTCCGAAGACAGGACAGCAAGAGACCCAGTACTTC.

V is TRBV10-3 and J is TRBJ1-2; tentatively, D is TRBD1 (6 bases). This CDR3 region has 15 residues. The germline gives CDR1 ENHRY, CDR2 SYGVKD. V was trimmed by 2 bases and J by 7 bases, leaving 17 bases between them. The CDR3 DNA reads TGTGCCATCAGTGAGCTCCACAGGGAGTGGCGTGGCTACACCTTC. It specifies CAISELHREWRGYTF.

The chain couples TRBV9 to TRBJ1-2, with D unclear. Germline CDR1 reads SGDLS; CDR2 reads YYNGEE. The V end was cut by 0 bases, the J end by 7 bases, with 7 bases between. The CDR3 sequence is 12 residues long. The CDR3 spells CASSVAHGGYTF. CDR3 DNA: TGTGCCAGCAGCGTAGCTCACGGTGGCTACACCTTC.

V gene TRBV7-8 combines with J gene TRBJ1-5; maybe TRBD1 (5 bases). The germline V gene has CDR1 SGHVS and CDR2 FQNEAQ. CDR3 length equals 16 residues. Between the trimmed V and J ends, which lost 3 bases and 12 bases, there was a span of 24 bases. CDR3 loop: CASSLVGRAARGGQHF. The CDR3 DNA reads TGTGCCAGCAGCTTGGTTGGCAGGGCCGCGCGGGGGGGCCAGCATTTT.

The chain links TRBV28 to TRBJ2-7; TRBD2 matches 9 bases. Germline-derived CDR1 and CDR2 are MDHEN and SYDVKM. Trimming took 6 bases from V and 0 from J; bases not matched to a gene: 9. CDR3 length equals 16 residues. The CDR3 DNA sequence: TGTGCCAGCAGCCCGGGGACTAGCTGGGTCTCCTACGAGCAGTACTTC. This encodes CASSPGTSWVSYEQYF.